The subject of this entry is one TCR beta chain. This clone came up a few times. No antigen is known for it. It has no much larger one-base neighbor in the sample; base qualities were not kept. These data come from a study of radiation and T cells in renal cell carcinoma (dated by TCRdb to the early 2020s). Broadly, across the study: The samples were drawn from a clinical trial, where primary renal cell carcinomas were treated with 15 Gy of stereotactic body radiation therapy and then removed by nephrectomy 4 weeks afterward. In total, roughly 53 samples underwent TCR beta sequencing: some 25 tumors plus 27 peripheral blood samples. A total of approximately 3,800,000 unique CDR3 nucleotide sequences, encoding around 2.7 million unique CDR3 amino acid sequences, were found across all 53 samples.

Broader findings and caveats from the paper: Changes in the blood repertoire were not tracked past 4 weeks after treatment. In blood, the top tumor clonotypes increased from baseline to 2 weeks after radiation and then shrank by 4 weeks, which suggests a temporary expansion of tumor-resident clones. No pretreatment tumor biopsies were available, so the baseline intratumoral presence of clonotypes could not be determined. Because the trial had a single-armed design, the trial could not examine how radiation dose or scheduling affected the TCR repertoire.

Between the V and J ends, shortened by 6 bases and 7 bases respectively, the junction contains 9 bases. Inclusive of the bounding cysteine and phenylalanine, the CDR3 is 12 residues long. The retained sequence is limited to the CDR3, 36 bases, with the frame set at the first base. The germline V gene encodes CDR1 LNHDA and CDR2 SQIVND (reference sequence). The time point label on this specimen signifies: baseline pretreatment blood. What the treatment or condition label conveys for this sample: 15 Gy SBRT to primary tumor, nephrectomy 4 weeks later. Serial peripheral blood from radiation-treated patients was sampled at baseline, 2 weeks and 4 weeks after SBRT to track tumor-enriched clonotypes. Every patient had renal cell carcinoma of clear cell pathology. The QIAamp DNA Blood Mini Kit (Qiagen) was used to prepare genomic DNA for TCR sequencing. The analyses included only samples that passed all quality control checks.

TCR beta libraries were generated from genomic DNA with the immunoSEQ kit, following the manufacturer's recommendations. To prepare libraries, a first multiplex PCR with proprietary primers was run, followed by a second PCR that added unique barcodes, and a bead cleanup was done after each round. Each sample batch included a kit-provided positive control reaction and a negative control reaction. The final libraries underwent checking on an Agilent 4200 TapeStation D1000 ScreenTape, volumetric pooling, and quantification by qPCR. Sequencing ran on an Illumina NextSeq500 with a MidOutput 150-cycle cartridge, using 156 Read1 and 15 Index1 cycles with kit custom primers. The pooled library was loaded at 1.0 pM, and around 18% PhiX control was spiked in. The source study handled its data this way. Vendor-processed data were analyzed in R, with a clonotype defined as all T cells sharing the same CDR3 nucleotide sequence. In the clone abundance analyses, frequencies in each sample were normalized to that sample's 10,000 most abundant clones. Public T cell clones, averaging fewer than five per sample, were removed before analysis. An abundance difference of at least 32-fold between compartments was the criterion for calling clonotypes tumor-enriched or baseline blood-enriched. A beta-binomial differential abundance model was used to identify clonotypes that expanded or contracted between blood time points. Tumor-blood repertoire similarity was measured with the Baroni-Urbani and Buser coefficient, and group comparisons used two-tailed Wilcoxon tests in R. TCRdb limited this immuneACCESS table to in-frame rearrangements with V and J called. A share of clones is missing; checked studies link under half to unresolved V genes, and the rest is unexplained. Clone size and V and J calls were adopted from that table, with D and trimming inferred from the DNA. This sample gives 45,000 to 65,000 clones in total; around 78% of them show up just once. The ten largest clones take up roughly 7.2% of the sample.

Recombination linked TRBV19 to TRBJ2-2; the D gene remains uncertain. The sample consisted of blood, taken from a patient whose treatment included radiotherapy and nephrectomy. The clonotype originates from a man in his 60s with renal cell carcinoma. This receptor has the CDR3 CASRELDGELFF. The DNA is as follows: TGTGCCAGTAGGGAGCTAGACGGGGAGCTGTTTTTT.